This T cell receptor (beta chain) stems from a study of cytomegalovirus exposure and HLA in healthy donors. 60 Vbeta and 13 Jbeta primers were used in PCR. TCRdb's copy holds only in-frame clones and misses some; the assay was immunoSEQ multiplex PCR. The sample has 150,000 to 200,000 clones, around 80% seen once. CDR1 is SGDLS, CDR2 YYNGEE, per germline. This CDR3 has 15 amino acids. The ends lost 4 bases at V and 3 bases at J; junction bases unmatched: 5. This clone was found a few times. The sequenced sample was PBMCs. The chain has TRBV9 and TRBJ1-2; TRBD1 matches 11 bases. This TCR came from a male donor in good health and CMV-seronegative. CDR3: CASSIRTGGHYGYTF. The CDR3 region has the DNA TGTGCCAGCAGCATCCGGACAGGGGGCCACTATGGCTACACCTTC.